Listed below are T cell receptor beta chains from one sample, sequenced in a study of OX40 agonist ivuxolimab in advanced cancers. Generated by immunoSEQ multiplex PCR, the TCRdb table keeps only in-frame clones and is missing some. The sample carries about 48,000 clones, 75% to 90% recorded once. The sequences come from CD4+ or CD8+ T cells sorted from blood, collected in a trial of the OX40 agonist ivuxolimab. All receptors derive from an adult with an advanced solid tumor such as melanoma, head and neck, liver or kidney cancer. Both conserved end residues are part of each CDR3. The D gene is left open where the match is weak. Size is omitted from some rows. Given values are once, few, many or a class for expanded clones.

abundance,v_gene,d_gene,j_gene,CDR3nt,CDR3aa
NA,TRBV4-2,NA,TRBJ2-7,TGTGCCAGCAGCCAAGGTACGCCAGAGCAGTACTTC,CASSQGTPEQYF
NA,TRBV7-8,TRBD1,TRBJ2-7,TGTGCCAGCTGTCCTTTGATGGGGACAGGGTACTACGAGCAGTACTTC,CASCPLMGTGYYEQYF
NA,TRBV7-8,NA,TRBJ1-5,TGTGCCAGCAGCTTAGCTCCGGGAGGTGGCAATCAGCCCCAGCATTTT,CASSLAPGGGNQPQHF
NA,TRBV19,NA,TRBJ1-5,TGTGCCAGTAGGGCCAGCGCCAATCAGCCCCAGCATTTT,CASRASANQPQHF
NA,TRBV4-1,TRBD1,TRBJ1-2,TGCGCCAGCAGCCCCGCCGGGACAGGGGACTATGGCTACACCTTC,CASSPAGTGDYGYTF
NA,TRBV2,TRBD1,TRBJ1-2,TGTGCCAGCAGTGAAGGGGCAGGGGGCGCGGGTGGCTATGGCTACACCTTC,CASSEGAGGAGGYGYTF
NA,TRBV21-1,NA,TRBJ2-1,TGTGCCAGCAGCAAAGCTCCTTGGGATCTGGACAATGAGCAGTTCTTC,CASSKAPWDLDNEQFF
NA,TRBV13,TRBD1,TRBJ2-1,TGTGCCAGCAGCCCAGAGGGGACAGGGGGCCCGATAGGGAATGAGCAGTTCTTC,CASSPEGTGGPIGNEQFF
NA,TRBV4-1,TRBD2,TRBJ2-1,TGCGCCAGCACCATTCCGGGACTACCTTACAATGAGCAGTTCTTC,CASTIPGLPYNEQFF
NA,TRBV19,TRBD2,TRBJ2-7,TGTGCCAGTACCGAGACTAGCGGGGTGGCAAGCTCCTACGAGCAGTACTTC,CASTETSGVASSYEQYF
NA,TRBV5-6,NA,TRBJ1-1,TGTGCCAGCAGCCTGGAGTCAATGGGGGCGCGGAACACTGAAGCTTTCTTT,CASSLESMGARNTEAFF
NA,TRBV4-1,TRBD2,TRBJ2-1,TGCGCCAGCAGCCAAGAACCAAAAGAACTAGCGGGCTCCTACAATGAGCAGTTCTTC,CASSQEPKELAGSYNEQFF
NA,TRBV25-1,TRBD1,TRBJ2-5,TGTGCCAGCAGTGGCACAGGGGGAGATGAGACCCAGTACTTC,CASSGTGGDETQYF
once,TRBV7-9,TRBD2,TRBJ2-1,TGTGCCAGCAGCTTACTCACTAGCGGCCCGGCCCATGAGCAGTTCTTC,CASSLLTSGPAHEQFF
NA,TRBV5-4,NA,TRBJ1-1,TGTGCCATGGGCAAGCCGATGAACACTGAAGCTTTCTTT,CAMGKPMNTEAFF
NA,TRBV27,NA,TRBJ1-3,TGTGCCAGCAGTTTACAGGGCAGCCCAGGAAACACCATATATTTT,CASSLQGSPGNTIYF
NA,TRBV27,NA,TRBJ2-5,TGTGCCAGCAGCTTAGGACAAGAGACCCAGTACTTC,CASSLGQETQYF
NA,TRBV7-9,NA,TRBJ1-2,TGTGCCAGCAGCACCCTACCGCAGGGTGCTGGGGGCGGCTACACCTTC,CASSTLPQGAGGGYTF
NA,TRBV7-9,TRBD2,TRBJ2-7,TGTGCCAGCAGCAACAATCCGGGACTAGCGGATTACGAGCAGTACTTC,CASSNNPGLADYEQYF
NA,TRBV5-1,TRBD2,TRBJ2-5,TGCGCCAGCAGCTTGAGGGGACTAGCGGGAGTGCAAGAGACCCAGTACTTC,CASSLRGLAGVQETQYF
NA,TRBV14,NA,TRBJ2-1,TGTGCCAGCAGCCTTACAGGCCTCCCCTCCTACAATGAGCAGTTCTTC,CASSLTGLPSYNEQFF
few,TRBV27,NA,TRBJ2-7,TGTGCCAGCGCACAGGGCCCCTCCTACGAGCAGTACTTC,CASAQGPSYEQYF